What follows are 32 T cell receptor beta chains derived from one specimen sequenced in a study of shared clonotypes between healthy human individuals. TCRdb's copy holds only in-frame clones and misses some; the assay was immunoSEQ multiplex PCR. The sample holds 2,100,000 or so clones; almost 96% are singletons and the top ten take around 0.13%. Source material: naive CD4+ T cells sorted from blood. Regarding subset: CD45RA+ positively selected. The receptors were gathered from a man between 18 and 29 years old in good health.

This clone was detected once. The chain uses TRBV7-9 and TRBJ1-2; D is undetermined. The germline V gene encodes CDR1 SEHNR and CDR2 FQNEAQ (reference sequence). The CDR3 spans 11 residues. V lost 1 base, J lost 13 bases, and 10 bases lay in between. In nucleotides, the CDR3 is TGTGCCAGCAGCTTAGTCCGGTCGAGCACCTTC. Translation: CASSLVRSSTF.

The CDR3 reads CASSRDSSYNSPLHF. In nucleotides, the CDR3 is TGTGCCAGCAGTAGGGATAGCTCCTATAATTCACCCCTCCACTTT. This sequence joins TRBV28 and TRBJ1-6; D unresolved. CDR3 size: 15 residues. V was shortened by 5 bases and J by 0 bases, with 8 bases between the two germline ends. Per the germline V gene, CDR1 is MDHEN and CDR2 is SYDVKM.

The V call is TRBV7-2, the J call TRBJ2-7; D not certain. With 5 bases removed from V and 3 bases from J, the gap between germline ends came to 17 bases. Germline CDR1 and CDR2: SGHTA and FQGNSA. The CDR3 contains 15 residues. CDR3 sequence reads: CASSPPGRPFYEQYF. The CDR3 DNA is TGTGCCAGCAGCCCCCCAGGCCGTCCCTTCTACGAGCAGTACTTC.

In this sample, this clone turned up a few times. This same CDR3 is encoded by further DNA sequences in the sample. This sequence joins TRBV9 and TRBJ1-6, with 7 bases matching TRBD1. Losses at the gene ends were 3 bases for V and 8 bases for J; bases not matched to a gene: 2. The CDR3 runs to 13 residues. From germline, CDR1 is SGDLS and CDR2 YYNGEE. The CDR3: CASSGQGYSPLHF. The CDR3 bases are TGTGCCAGCAGCGGACAGGGATATTCACCCCTCCACTTT.

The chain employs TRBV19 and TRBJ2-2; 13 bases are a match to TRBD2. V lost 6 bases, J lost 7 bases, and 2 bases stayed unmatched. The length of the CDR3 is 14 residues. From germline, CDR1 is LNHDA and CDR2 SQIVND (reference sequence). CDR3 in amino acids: CASRLAGGYGELFF. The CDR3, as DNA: TGTGCCAGTAGACTAGCGGGAGGGTACGGGGAGCTGTTTTTT.

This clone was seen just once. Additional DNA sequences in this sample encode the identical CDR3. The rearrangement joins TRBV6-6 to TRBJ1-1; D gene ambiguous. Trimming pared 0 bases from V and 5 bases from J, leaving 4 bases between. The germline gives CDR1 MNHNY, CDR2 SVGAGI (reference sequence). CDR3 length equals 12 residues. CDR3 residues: CASSYSRTEAFF. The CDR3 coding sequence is TGTGCCAGCAGTTACTCGCGAACTGAAGCTTTCTTT.

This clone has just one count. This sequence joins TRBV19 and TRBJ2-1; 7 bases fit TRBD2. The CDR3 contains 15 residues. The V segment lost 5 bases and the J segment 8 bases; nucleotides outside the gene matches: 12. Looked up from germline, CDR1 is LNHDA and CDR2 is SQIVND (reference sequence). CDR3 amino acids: CASSPNQPGGDEQFF. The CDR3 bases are TGTGCCAGTAGTCCTAACCAGCCGGGAGGCGATGAGCAGTTCTTC.

CDR3 coding DNA: TGTGCCAGCAGTGACGTCTTAACTGAAAAACTGTTTTTT. It codes for CASSDVLTEKLFF. V and J are TRBV25-1 and TRBJ1-4; D is ambiguous. The CDR3 is 13 amino acids. Germline CDR1 MGHDK, CDR2 SYGVNS. Deletions cut 3 bases from V and 7 bases from J, with 9 bases between.

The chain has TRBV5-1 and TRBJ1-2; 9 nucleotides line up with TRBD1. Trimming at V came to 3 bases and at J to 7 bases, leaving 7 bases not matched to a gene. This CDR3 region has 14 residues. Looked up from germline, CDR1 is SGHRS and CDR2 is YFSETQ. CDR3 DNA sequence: TGCGCCAGCAGCTCAGGACAGGGGACAGTTGGCTACACCTTC. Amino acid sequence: CASSSGQGTVGYTF.

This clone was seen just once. The CDR3 sequence: CASSAGGELFF. In nucleotides, the CDR3 is TGCGCCAGCAGTGCAGGCGGGGAGCTGTTTTTT. The gene calls are TRBV10-1 and TRBJ2-2; no clear D. This CDR3 is 11 amino acids long. CDR1 is WNHNN, CDR2 SYGVQD, per germline (reference sequence). V was clipped by 4 bases and J by 7 bases, with 4 bases between them.

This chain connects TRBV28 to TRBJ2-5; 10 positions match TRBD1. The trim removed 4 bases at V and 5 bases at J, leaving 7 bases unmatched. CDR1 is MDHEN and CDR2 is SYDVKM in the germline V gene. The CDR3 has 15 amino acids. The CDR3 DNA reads TGTGCCAGCAGTTCCCGACAGGGGGCATGGGAGACCCAGTACTTC. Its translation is CASSSRQGAWETQYF.

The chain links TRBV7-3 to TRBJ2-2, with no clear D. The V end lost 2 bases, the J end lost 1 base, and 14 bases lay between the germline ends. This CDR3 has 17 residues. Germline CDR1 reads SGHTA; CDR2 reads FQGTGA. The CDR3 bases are TGTGCCAGCAGCTTACCCCGTATGGCCGGGAACACCGGGGAGCTGTTTTTT. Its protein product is CASSLPRMAGNTGELFF.

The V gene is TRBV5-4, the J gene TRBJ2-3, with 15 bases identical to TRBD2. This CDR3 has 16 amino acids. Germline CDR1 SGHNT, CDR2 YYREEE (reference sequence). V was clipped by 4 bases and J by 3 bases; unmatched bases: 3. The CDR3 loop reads CASSPGLAGGTDTQYF. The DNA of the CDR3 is TGTGCCAGCAGCCCGGGACTAGCGGGAGGTACAGATACGCAGTATTTT. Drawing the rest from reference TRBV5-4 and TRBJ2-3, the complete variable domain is ETGVTQSPTHLIKTRGQQVTLRCSSQSGHNTVSWYQQALGQGPQFIFQYYREEENGRGNFPPRFSGLQFPNYSSELNVNALELDDSALYLCASSPGLAGGTDTQYFGPGTRLTVL.

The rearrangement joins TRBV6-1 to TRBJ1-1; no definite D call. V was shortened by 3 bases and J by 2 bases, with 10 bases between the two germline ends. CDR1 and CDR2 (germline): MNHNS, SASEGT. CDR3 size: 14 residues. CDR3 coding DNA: TGTGCCAGCAGTGATATTATGATAAACACTGAAGCTTTCTTT. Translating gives CASSDIMINTEAFF.

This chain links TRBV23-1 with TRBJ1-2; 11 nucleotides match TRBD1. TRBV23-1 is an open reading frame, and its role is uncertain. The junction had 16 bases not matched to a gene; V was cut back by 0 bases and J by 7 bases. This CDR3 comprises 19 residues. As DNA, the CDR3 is TGCGCCAGCAGTCAATCGCTTCCGCCGGACAGGGGGCAGGAATTTGGCTACACCTTC. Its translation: CASSQSLPPDRGQEFGYTF.

The CDR3 is CASSSAGTAVRETQYF. CDR3 nucleotides: TGTGCCAGCAGCTCCGCCGGGACGGCGGTCCGAGAGACCCAGTACTTC. J is TRBJ2-5 and V is TRBV7-2; the D call may be TRBD1 or TRBD2 (5 bases each). Per germline, CDR1 SGHTA and CDR2 FQGNSA. CDR3 size: 16 residues. The V end lost 4 bases, the J end lost 4 bases, and 19 bases lay between the germline ends.

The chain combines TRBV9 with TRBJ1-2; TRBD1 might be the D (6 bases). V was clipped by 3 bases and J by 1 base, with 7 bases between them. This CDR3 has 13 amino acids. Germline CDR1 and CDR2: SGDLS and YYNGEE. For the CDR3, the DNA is TGTGCCAGCAGCGAGGGGGTTAACTATGGCTACACCTTC. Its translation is CASSEGVNYGYTF.

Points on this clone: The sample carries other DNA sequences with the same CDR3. The CDR3 nucleotides are TGTGCCAGCAGTGCTGGAAGGGGGACTGAAGCTTTCTTT. It translates to CASSAGRGTEAFF. This sequence joins TRBV6-1 and TRBJ1-1; weak D call: TRBD1 (6 bases). Trimming took 4 bases from V and 5 from J, leaving 11 bases between them. Germline V CDR1 and CDR2: MNHNS, SASEGT. CDR3 length equals 13 residues.

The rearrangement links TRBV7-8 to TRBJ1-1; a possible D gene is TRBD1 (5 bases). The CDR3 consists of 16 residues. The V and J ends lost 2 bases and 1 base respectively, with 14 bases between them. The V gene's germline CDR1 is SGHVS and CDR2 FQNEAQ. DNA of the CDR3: TGTGCCAGCAGCTTATCGCCCCAGGGCCCGAACACTGAAGCTTTCTTT. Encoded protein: CASSLSPQGPNTEAFF. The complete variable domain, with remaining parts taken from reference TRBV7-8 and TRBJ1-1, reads GAGVSQSPRYKVAKRGQDVALRCDPISGHVSLFWYQQALGQGPEFLTYFQNEAQLDKSGLPSDRFFAERPEGSVSTLKIQRTQQEDSAVYLCASSLSPQGPNTEAFFGQGTRLTVV.

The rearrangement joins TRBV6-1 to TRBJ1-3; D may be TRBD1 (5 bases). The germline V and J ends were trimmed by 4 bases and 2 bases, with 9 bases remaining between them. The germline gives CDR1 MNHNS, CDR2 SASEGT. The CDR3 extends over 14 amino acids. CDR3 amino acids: CASSAGSPGNTIYF. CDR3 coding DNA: TGTGCCAGCAGTGCAGGGAGCCCTGGAAACACCATATATTTT.

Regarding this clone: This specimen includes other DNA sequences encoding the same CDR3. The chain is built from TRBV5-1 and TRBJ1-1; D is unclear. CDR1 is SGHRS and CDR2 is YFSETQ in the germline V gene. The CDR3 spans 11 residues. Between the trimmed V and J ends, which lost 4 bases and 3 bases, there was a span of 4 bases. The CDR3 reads CASSGDTEAFF. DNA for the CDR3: TGCGCCAGCAGCGGCGACACTGAAGCTTTCTTT.

The CDR3 protein is CASSPGQANTGELFF. The CDR3 nucleotides read TGTGCCAGCAGTCCGGGACAGGCGAACACCGGGGAGCTGTTTTTT. The chain is built from TRBV28 and TRBJ2-2, with TRBD1 identical over 8 bases. The length of the CDR3 is 15 residues. CDR1 and CDR2 (germline): MDHEN, SYDVKM. V shed 5 bases, J shed 0 bases, and the junction held 2 bases outside the gene matches.

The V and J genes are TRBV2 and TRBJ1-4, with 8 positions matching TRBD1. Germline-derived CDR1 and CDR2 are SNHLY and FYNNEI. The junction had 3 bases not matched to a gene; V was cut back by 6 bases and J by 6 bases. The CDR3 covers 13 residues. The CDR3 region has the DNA TGTGCCAGCAGGACAGGGGTATATGAAAAACTGTTTTTT. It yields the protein CASRTGVYEKLFF.

CDR3 region: CASSLGGTGGNIQYF. CDR3 nucleotides: TGTGCCAGCAGCTTAGGTGGGACAGGGGGGAACATTCAGTACTTC. The genes are TRBV7-2 and TRBJ2-4; 11 bases agree with TRBD1. V lost 1 base and J lost 7; bases outside the gene matches: 3. There are 15 residues in the CDR3. Germline V gene data show CDR1 as SGHTA and CDR2 as FQGNSA.

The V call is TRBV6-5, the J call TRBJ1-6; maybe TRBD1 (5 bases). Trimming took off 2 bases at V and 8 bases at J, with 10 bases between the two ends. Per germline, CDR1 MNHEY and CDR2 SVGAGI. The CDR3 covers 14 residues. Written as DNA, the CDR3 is TGTGCCAGCAGTTACGGTAGGGGTTATTCACCCCTCCACTTT. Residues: CASSYGRGYSPLHF.

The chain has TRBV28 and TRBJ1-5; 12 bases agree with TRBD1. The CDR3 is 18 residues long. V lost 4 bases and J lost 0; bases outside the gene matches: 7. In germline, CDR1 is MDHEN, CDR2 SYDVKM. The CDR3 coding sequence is TGTGCCAGCAGTTCCGGGACAGGGGGCCCATATAGCAATCAGCCCCAGCATTTT. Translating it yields CASSSGTGGPYSNQPQHF.

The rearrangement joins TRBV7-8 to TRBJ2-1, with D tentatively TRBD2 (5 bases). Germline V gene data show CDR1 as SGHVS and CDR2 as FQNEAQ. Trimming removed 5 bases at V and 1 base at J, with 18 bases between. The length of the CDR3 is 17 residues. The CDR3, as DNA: TGTGCCAGCAGCCCGTTTACGGGCGGGTTATCCTACAATGAGCAGTTCTTC. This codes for CASSPFTGGLSYNEQFF.

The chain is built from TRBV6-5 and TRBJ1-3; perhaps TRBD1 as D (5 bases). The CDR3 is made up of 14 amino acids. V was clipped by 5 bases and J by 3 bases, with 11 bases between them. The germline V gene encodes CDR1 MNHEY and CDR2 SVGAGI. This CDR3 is CASSPGTFGNTIYF. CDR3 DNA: TGTGCCAGCAGTCCGGGGACGTTTGGAAACACCATATATTTT.

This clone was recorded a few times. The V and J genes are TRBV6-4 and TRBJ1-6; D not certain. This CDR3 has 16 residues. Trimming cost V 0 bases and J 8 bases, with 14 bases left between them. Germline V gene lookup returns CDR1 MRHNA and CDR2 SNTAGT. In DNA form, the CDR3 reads TGTGCCAGCAGTGACTCCGAGGGCCCTGTGGATTCACCCCTCCACTTT. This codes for CASSDSEGPVDSPLHF.

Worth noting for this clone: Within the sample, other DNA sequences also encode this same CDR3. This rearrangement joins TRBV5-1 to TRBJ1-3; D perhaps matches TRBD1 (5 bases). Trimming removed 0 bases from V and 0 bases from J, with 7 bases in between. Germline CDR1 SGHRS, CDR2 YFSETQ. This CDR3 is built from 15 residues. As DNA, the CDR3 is TGCGCCAGCAGCTTGGCAGGGAGCTCTGGAAACACCATATATTTT. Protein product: CASSLAGSSGNTIYF.

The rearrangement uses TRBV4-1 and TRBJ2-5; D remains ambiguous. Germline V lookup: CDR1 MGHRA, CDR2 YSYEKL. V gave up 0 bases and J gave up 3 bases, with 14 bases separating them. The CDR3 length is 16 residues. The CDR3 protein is CASSQDGPQVKETQYF. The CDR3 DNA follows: TGCGCCAGCAGCCAAGATGGCCCACAAGTAAAAGAGACCCAGTACTTC.

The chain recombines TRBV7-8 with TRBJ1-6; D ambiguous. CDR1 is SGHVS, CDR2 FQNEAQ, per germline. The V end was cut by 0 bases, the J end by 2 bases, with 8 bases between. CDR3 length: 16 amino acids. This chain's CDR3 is CASSLADPAYNSPLHF. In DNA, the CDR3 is TGTGCCAGCAGCTTAGCCGATCCCGCCTATAATTCACCCCTCCACTTT. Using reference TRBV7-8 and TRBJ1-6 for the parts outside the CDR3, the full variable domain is GAGVSQSPRYKVAKRGQDVALRCDPISGHVSLFWYQQALGQGPEFLTYFQNEAQLDKSGLPSDRFFAERPEGSVSTLKIQRTQQEDSAVYLCASSLADPAYNSPLHFGNGTRLTVT.